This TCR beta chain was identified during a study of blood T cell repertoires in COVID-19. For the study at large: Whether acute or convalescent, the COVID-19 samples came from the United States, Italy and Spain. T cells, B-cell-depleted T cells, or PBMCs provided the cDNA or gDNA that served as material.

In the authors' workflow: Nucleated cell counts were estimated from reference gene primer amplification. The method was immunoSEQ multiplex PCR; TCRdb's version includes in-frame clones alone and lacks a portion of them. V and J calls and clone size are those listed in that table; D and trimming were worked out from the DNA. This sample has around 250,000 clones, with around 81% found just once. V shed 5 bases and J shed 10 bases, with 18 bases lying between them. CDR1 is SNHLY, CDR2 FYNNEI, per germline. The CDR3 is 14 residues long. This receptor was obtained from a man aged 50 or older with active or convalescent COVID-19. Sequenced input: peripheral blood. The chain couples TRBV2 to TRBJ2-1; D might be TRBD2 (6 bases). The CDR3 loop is CASSLLGAGREQFF. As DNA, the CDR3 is TGTGCCAGCAGTTTACTTGGGGCGGGGAGGGAGCAGTTCTTC.